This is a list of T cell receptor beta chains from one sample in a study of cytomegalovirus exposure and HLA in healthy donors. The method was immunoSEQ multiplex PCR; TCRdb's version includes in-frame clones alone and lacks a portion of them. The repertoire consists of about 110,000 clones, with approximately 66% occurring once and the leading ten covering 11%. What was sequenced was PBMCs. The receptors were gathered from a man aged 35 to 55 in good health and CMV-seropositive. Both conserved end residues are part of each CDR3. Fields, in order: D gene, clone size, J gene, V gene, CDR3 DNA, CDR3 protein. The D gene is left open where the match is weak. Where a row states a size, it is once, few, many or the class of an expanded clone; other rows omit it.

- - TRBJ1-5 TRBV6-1 TGTGCCAGCACTCCAAGCGTTAGTGGGCCCCAGCATTTT CASTPSVSGPQHF
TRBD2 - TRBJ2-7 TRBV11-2 TGTGCCAGCAGCGCCAGGACTAGCGGGGGCTACGAGCAGTACTTC CASSARTSGGYEQYF
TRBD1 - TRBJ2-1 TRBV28 TGTGCCAGCAGTCCCGACAGGGGAACTTACAATGAGCAGTTCTTC CASSPDRGTYNEQFF
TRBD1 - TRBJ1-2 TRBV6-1 TGTGCCAGCAGCGTACCGGGACAGGGAAGAGGCTACACCTTC CASSVPGQGRGYTF
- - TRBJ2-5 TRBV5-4 TGTGCCAGCAGTTCGACACAGGGCGCGAAGACCCAGTACTTC CASSSTQGAKTQYF
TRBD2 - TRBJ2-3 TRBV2 TGTGCCAGCAGTGACCGACTAGCGGGAGGGGAAGATACGCAGTATTTT CASSDRLAGGEDTQYF
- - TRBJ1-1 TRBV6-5 TGTGCCAGCAGTTACTCGCAGGGGATGAACACTGAAGCTTTCTTT CASSYSQGMNTEAFF
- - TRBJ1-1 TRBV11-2 TGTGCCAGCAGCTTGGCCCGCGGGGGGCCCGCGAACACTGAAGCTTTCTTT CASSLARGGPANTEAFF
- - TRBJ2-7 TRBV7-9 TGTGCCAGCAGTAAGGATAGCTCCTACGAGCAGTACTTC CASSKDSSYEQYF
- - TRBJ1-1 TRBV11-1 TGTGCCAGCAGCTCGGGAAGACTGGAGGCGGCTTTCTTT CASSSGRLEAAFF
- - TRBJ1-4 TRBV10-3 TGTGCCATCAGTGAGAGAACGGGCGGGGAAAAACTGTTTTTT CAISERTGGEKLFF
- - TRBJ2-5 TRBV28 TGTGCCAGCCGACAGGCCCAAGAGACCCAGTACTTC CASRQAQETQYF
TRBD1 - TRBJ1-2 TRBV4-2 TGTGCCAGCAGCCATGGGACCGGGACAGGGGGCGTGAGCGGCTACACCTTC CASSHGTGTGGVSGYTF
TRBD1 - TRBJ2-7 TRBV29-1 TGCAGCGGGAGGACAGGGTCGACCTACGAGCAGTACTTC CSGRTGSTYEQYF
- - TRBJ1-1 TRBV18 TGTGCCAGCTCAGCAGGGTTGGACACTGAAGCTTTCTTT CASSAGLDTEAFF
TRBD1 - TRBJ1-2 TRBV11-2 TGTGCCAGCAGCCCCTCGACAGGGGGAGAAGGCTACACCTTC CASSPSTGGEGYTF
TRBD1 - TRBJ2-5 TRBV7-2 TGTGCCAGCAGCCCCGGGACAGAAGAGACCCAGTACTTC CASSPGTEETQYF
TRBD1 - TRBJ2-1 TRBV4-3 TGCGCCAGCAAAGTAGACAGGGGGAGTTACAATGAGCAGTTCTTC CASKVDRGSYNEQFF
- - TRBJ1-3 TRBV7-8 TGTGCCAGCAGCTTATTTCGCAGCTCTGGAAACACCATATATTTT CASSLFRSSGNTIYF
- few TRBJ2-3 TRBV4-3 TGCGCCAGCAGCCAAGGACAGCTCACAGATACGCAGTATTTT CASSQGQLTDTQYF
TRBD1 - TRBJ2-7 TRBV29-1 TGCAGCGTCCGAGACAGGGGGATCTACGAGCAGTACTTC CSVRDRGIYEQYF
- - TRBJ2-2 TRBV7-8 TGTGCCAGCAGCTCTTCCGGGGAGCTGTTTTTT CASSSSGELFF
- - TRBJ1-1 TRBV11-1 TGTGCCAGCAGCCTGCCCCCGACGGGAAGGAACACTGAAGCTTTCTTT CASSLPPTGRNTEAFF
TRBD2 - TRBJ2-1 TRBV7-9 TGTGCCAGCAGCTTAGGGACTAGCCCAGACAATGAGCAGTTCTTC CASSLGTSPDNEQFF
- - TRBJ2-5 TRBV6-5 TGTGCCAGCAGACGACAGGTTCGAGAGACCCAGTACTTC CASRRQVRETQYF
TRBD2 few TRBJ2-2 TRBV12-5 TGTGCTAGTGGTTTTACACAACTCGACTTAGGTTTCGGGAGGGCCAACACCGGGGAGCTGTTTTTT CASGFTQLDLGFGRANTGELFF
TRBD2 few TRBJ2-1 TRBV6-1 TGTGCCAGCACGGGACTAGCGGGGGGCTACAATGAGCAGTTCTTC CASTGLAGGYNEQFF
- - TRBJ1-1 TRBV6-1 TGTGCCAGCAGTGAGCGCTGGAACGGGTTATTT CASSERWNGLF
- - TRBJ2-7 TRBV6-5 TGTGCCAGTCAGGGGTTTTCGTCCTACGAGCAGTACTTC CASQGFSSYEQYF
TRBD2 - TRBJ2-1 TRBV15 TGTGCCACCAGCAGAGCGGGACTAGCGGGAGCCGAGTACAATGAGCAGTTCTTC CATSRAGLAGAEYNEQFF